The clone carrying this TCR beta chain has just one count. How the authors handled the data: Counts of nucleated cells, estimated from reference gene primer amplification, were obtained. Method: immunoSEQ multiplex PCR; TCRdb's copy keeps in-frame clones and lacks some. V and J calls and clone size are copied from that table; D and trimming were computed from the DNA. Of 95,000 to 150,000 clones listed, about four fifths are singletons. The data are from a study of blood T cell repertoires in COVID-19. On the study more broadly: The United States, Italy and Spain were the sources of the acute and convalescent COVID-19 samples. In each case, the material was cDNA or gDNA derived from T cells, B-cell-depleted T cells, or PBMCs.

Trimming stripped 4 bases from V and 0 bases from J, with 9 bases between. The CDR3 has 14 amino acids. Germline values: CDR1 SGHRS, CDR2 YFSETQ. V usage is TRBV5-1 and J usage is TRBJ2-3, with D possibly matching TRBD1 (5 bases). Material for sequencing was peripheral blood. The receptor was derived from a woman between 70 and 85 years old with acute or convalescent COVID-19. In nucleotides, the CDR3 is TGCGCCAGCAGCCAAGGGGATAGCACAGATACGCAGTATTTT. This encodes CASSQGDSTDTQYF.